The 5 T cell receptor beta chains reported below all come from one sample, sequenced in a study of OX40 agonist ivuxolimab in advanced cancers. TCRdb keeps only in-frame clones here, not all; method: immunoSEQ multiplex PCR. The sample contains 70,000 to 95,000 clones, 92% of which appear only once. Sequencing was performed on CD4+ or CD8+ T cells sorted from blood, taken in a trial of the OX40 agonist ivuxolimab. These receptors originate from an adult with an advanced solid tumor such as melanoma, head and neck, liver or kidney cancer.

The CDR3 spells CASGRERWETQYF. CDR3 in DNA: TGTGCCAGCGGACGGGAGCGGTGGGAGACCCAGTACTTC. V is TRBV2 and J is TRBJ2-5, with D maybe TRBD2 (6 bases). Germline CDR1 SNHLY, CDR2 FYNNEI. Trimming pared 8 bases from V and 5 bases from J, leaving 15 bases between. This CDR3 spans 13 amino acids.

V is TRBV9 and J is TRBJ2-5; 7 bases align to TRBD2. Trimming took 2 bases from V and 4 from J; bases not matched to a gene: 11. Germline lookup yields CDR1 SGDLS and CDR2 YYNGEE. CDR3 size: 16 residues. The CDR3 DNA is TGTGCCAGCAGCGTCCTCTCCAGCGAGCGGGGAGAGACCCAGTACTTC. It specifies CASSVLSSERGETQYF.

This chain links TRBV6-5 with TRBJ2-1; D is possibly TRBD1 or TRBD2 (6 bases each). CDR3 size: 13 residues. V was cut by 6 bases and J by 9 bases, with 15 bases left in between. In germline, CDR1 is MNHEY, CDR2 SVGAGI. CDR3 DNA: TGTGCCAGCAGGGCTCCCGGGGGCGGTGAGCAGTTCTTC. Amino acids: CASRAPGGGEQFF.

The chain combines TRBV5-8 with TRBJ1-2; tentative D call: TRBD1 (5 bases). V was shortened by 6 bases and J by 5 bases, with 20 bases between the two germline ends. CDR3 length equals 15 residues. Germline CDR1 and CDR2: SGHTS and YDEGEE. CDR3 protein: CASTLRTSFGYGYTF. The CDR3 DNA sequence: TGTGCCAGCACCCTAAGGACATCCTTTGGATATGGCTACACCTTC.

The chain has TRBV11-2 and TRBJ1-4; no firm D call. The CDR3 length is 15 residues. The germline V gene has CDR1 SGHAT and CDR2 FQNNGV. Deletions cut 1 base from V and 4 bases from J, with 10 bases between. The CDR3 region is CASSLGTAGNEKLFF. In nucleotides, the CDR3 is TGTGCCAGCAGCTTAGGAACAGCGGGTAATGAAAAACTGTTTTTT.